The 14 T cell receptor beta chains in this list originate from one sample, sequenced in a study of blood T cell repertoires in COVID-19. Profiled with immunoSEQ multiplex PCR; TCRdb holds only in-frame clones, not every one. The sample lists approximately 53,000 clones, over 80% occurring once. The material sequenced was peripheral blood. The receptors stem from a woman aged 60 to 75 with acute or convalescent COVID-19.

This clone was recorded only once. This chain uses TRBV6-4 with TRBJ2-3; 8 bases map to TRBD1. V lost 2 bases and J lost 1; bases outside the gene matches: 2. CDR3 length equals 15 residues. In germline, CDR1 is MRHNA, CDR2 SNTAGT. CDR3 bases: TGTGCCAGCAGTGACAGGGGACAGGGCACAGATACGCAGTATTTT. Translated, it gives CASSDRGQGTDTQYF.

The chain recombines TRBV2 with TRBJ2-3, with 7 bases fitting TRBD2. Germline-derived CDR1 and CDR2 are SNHLY and FYNNEI. CDR3 length: 15 residues. The trim removed 0 bases at V and 3 bases at J, leaving 3 bases unmatched. The CDR3 DNA reads TGTGCCAGCAGTGAAGCGGGGGGGGAAACAGATACGCAGTATTTT. This translates into CASSEAGGETDTQYF.

This clone counts as medium-sized. The V gene is TRBV6-4, the J gene TRBJ2-1, with D tentatively TRBD2 (6 bases). The CDR3 runs 15 residues. Between the trimmed V and J ends, which lost 6 bases and 5 bases, there was a span of 17 bases. CDR1 and CDR2 from the germline V gene are MRHNA and SNTAGT. The CDR3 here is CASSPSGTGHNEQFF. CDR3 DNA: TGTGCCAGCAGCCCCTCCGGGACTGGGCACAATGAGCAGTTCTTC.

The gene calls are TRBV19 and TRBJ2-3; 8 bases map to TRBD1. Trimming at V came to 3 bases and at J to 0 bases, leaving 8 bases not matched to a gene. Germline V gene lookup returns CDR1 LNHDA and CDR2 SQIVND (reference sequence). This CDR3 comprises 17 residues. The CDR3 DNA sequence: TGTGCCAGTAGTATGTCCGGGACAGGCACTAGCACAGATACGCAGTATTTT. Protein sequence: CASSMSGTGTSTDTQYF.

In this sample, this clone turned up a few times. This sequence joins TRBV18 and TRBJ1-1; 8 bases agree with TRBD1. J gave up 4 bases and V 1 base, and 5 bases lay outside the gene matches. The length of the CDR3 is 15 residues. CDR1 and CDR2 from the germline V gene are KGHSH and LQKENI. The CDR3 DNA follows: TGTGCCAGCTCACCACTGGACAGGGTGGGCACTGAAGCTTTCTTT. Its protein product is CASSPLDRVGTEAFF.

This chain connects TRBV28 to TRBJ1-2, with TRBD1 matching 8 bases. With V trimmed by 3 bases and J by 5 bases, 2 bases remained unmatched. The CDR3 covers 13 residues. Germline CDR1 reads MDHEN; CDR2 reads SYDVKM. The CDR3 reads CASSFRGRYGYTF. Here the CDR3 DNA reads TGTGCCAGCAGTTTCAGGGGGCGGTATGGCTACACCTTC.

This rearrangement joins TRBV6-5 to TRBJ1-5, with no clear D. CDR1 is MNHEY and CDR2 is SVGAGI in the germline V gene. The CDR3 has 15 residues. Trimming pared 6 bases from V and 6 bases from J, leaving 18 bases between. The DNA of the CDR3 is TGTGCCAGCAGCCGAGGGATGAACAATGGTCAGCCCCAGCATTTT. Translating gives CASSRGMNNGQPQHF.

The rearrangement joins TRBV6-1 to TRBJ2-3; TRBD1 agrees at 11 bases. Trimming removed 4 bases from V and 8 bases from J; junction bases left unmatched: 11. There are 16 residues in the CDR3. Germline V gene sequence: CDR1 MNHNS, CDR2 SASEGT. The CDR3 DNA sequence: TGTGCCAGCAGTGCCCTCGGACAGGGGGCGAGGATTACGCAGTATTTT. Translation: CASSALGQGARITQYF.

The chain carries TRBV27 and TRBJ1-4; TRBD1 is a possible D gene (6 bases). This CDR3 has 15 amino acids. V was pared by 2 bases and J by 2 bases, with 9 bases between. Germline values: CDR1 MNHEY, CDR2 SMNVEV (reference sequence). The CDR3 loop reads CASSLAQGTNEKLFF. In nucleotides, the CDR3 is TGTGCCAGCAGTTTAGCGCAGGGGACTAATGAAAAACTGTTTTTT.

The J gene is TRBJ2-1, the V gene TRBV2; 9 bases are shared with TRBD2. The germline gives CDR1 SNHLY, CDR2 FYNNEI. The ends lost 1 base at V and 9 bases at J; junction bases unmatched: 7. The CDR3 has 15 amino acids. The CDR3 here is CASSEGSRGGIEQFF. CDR3 DNA sequence: TGTGCCAGCAGTGAAGGATCGCGGGGGGGCATTGAGCAGTTCTTC.

V usage is TRBV7-9 and J usage is TRBJ2-7; 9 positions agree with TRBD1. V shed 7 bases and J 6 bases; nucleotides not matched to a gene: 10. The CDR3 extends over 14 amino acids. Germline assignment: CDR1 SEHNR and CDR2 FQNEAQ (reference sequence). CDR3 nucleotide sequence: TGTGCCAGCATCGCGGGGGACAGGGTGGCCGAGCAGTACTTC. This gives the protein CASIAGDRVAEQYF.

This clone appeared once. This chain connects TRBV3-1 (or the pseudogene TRBV3-2) to TRBJ2-1; a weak D match, TRBD2 (7 bases). The germline V and J ends were trimmed by 0 bases and 14 bases, with 14 bases remaining between them. The germline V gene has CDR1 LGHDT and CDR2 YNNKEL (reference sequence). The CDR3 extends over 13 amino acids. The CDR3 loop reads CASSQDLGGGEFF. CDR3 bases: TGTGCCAGCAGCCAAGATCTGGGAGGGGGGGAGTTCTTC.

The chain couples TRBV20-1 to TRBJ2-1; no clear D gene. V gave up 0 bases and J gave up 8 bases, with 5 bases separating them. This CDR3 has 11 amino acids. CDR1 is DFQATT, CDR2 SNEGSKA, per germline (reference sequence). The CDR3 DNA sequence: TGCAGTGCTAGAGATAGAGATGAGCAGTTCTTC. As protein: CSARDRDEQFF.

The CDR3 loop reads CASSPDRDATGELFF. The DNA for the CDR3 is TGTGCCAGCAGCCCAGACAGGGATGCCACCGGGGAGCTGTTTTTT. This chain joins TRBV7-2 and TRBJ2-2; 7 bases align to TRBD1. V gave up 5 bases and J gave up 4 bases; unmatched junction bases: 7. CDR3 length: 15 amino acids. Germline lookup yields CDR1 SGHTA and CDR2 FQGNSA.